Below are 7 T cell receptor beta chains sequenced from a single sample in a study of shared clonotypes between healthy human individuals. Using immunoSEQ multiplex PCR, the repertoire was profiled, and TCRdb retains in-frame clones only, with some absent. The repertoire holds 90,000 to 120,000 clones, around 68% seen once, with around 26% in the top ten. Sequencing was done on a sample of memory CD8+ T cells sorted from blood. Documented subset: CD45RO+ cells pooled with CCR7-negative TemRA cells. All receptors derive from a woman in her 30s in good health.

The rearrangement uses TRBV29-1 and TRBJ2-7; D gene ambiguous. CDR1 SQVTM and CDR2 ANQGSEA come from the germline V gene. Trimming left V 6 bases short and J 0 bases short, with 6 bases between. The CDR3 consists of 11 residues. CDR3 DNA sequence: TGCAGCGTCAAGGGCTCCTACGAGCAGTACTTC. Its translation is CSVKGSYEQYF.

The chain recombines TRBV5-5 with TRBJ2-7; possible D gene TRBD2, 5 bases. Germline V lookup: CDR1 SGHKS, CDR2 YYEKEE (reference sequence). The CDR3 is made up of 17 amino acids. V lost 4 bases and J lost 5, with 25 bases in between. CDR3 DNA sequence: TGTGCCAGCAGCCTGGACTCCCAGCTGCGCCGCTCGGACGAGCAGTACTTC. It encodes CASSLDSQLRRSDEQYF.

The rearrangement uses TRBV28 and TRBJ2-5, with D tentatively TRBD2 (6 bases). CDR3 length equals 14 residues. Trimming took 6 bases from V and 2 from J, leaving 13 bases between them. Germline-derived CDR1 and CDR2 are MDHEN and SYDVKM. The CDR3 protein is CASRWLEGQETQYF. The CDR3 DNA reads TGTGCCAGCAGATGGTTGGAGGGTCAAGAGACCCAGTACTTC.

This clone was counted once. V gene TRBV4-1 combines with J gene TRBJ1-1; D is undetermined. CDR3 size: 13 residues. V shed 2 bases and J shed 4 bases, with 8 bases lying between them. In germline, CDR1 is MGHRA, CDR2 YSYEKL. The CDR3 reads CASSQFLGTEAFF. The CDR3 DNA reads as TGCGCCAGCAGCCAATTTCTGGGCACTGAAGCTTTCTTT.

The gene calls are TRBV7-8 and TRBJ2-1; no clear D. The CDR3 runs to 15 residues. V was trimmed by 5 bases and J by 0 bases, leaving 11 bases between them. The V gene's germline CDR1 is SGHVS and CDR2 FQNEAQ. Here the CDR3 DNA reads TGTGCCAGCAGCCCCACTTCTCTCTCCTACAATGAGCAGTTCTTC. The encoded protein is CASSPTSLSYNEQFF.

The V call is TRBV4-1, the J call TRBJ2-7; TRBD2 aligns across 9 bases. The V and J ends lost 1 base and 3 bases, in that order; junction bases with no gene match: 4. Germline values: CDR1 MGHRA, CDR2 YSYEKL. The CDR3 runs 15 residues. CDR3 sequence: CASSQVAGASYEQYF. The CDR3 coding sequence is TGCGCCAGCAGCCAAGTAGCGGGAGCCAGCTACGAGCAGTACTTC.

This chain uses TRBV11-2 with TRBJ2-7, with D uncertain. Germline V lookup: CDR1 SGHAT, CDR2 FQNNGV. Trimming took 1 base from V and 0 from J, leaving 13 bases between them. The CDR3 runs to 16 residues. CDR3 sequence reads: CASSLVSARTSYEQYF. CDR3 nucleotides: TGTGCCAGCAGCTTAGTTTCGGCCAGGACCTCCTACGAGCAGTACTTC.